This T cell receptor beta chain comes out of a study of T-cell memory formation after mild COVID-19. Study results and caveats: SARS-CoV-2 specificity was not confirmed for second-wave clones peaking on day 37.

Each CDR3 protein is one row after TCRdb ran MiXCR on the 5' RACE reads. The data hold nearly 250,000 distinct CDR3 sequences, with 15% observed a single time. In its sample, this clonotype was seen a few times. Its target is unknown. The CDR3 has 12 residues. The germline V gene has CDR1 SNHLY and CDR2 FYNNEI. V shed 5 bases, J shed 8 bases, and the junction held 4 bases outside the gene matches. Sequencing was done on a sample of PBMCs or a T cell subset sorted from them (not recorded which). This sequence joins TRBV2 and TRBJ1-2, with TRBD1 matching 8 bases. This clonotype was sampled from an adult woman who had mild COVID-19 (a few samples of this study predate the infection). Cell type and time point are not known. In DNA form, the CDR3 reads TGTGCCAGCAGTTGGGGACAGGAGGGCTACACCTTC. Translated, it gives CASSWGQEGYTF.